A single sample gave rise to the 30 T cell receptor beta chains below, sequenced in a study of blood T cell repertoires in COVID-19. The method was immunoSEQ multiplex PCR; TCRdb's version includes in-frame clones alone and lacks a portion of them. The top ten clones hold about 1.5% of a sample with about 140,000 clones, approximately 80% of them seen once. Sequencing was performed on PBMCs or T cells enriched from blood (not recorded which). The receptors here all came from a woman under 30 who had been exposed to COVID-19.

The chain recombines TRBV19 with TRBJ2-1; D is possibly TRBD1 (6 bases). This CDR3 region has 17 residues. The V and J ends lost 5 bases and 0 bases respectively, with 17 bases between them. Germline-derived CDR1 and CDR2 are LNHDA and SQIVND (reference sequence). CDR3 loop: CASSGQDSQGSYNEQFF. The CDR3 nucleotides read TGTGCCAGTAGTGGTCAGGACAGCCAGGGCTCCTACAATGAGCAGTTCTTC.

The chain employs TRBV5-1 and TRBJ2-3, with D possibly matching TRBD2 (5 bases). CDR3 length equals 13 residues. V was trimmed by 0 bases and J by 8 bases, leaving 10 bases between them. CDR1 is SGHRS, CDR2 YFSETQ, per germline. The CDR3 sequence: CASSLDDYPTQYF. The DNA of the CDR3 is TGCGCCAGCAGCTTGGACGACTACCCTACGCAGTATTTT.

The CDR3, as DNA: TGTGCCAGCAGCTCGACTGTGAACACTGAAGCTTTCTTT. Residues: CASSSTVNTEAFF. The rearrangement uses TRBV7-9 and TRBJ1-1; no reliable D call. This CDR3 region has 13 residues. The germline gives CDR1 SEHNR, CDR2 FQNEAQ (reference sequence). V shed 4 bases and J shed 0 bases, with 6 bases lying between them.

The chain couples TRBV7-6 to TRBJ2-7, with 9 bases matching TRBD1. J lost 4 bases, V lost 5 bases, and 6 bases had no gene match. CDR1 is SGHVS, CDR2 FNYEAQ, per germline. This CDR3 spans 14 amino acids. CDR3 loop: CASSPGTGKYEQYF. CDR3 DNA: TGTGCCAGCAGCCCCGGGACAGGGAAGTACGAGCAGTACTTC.

The rearrangement joins TRBV19 to TRBJ2-3; D perhaps matches TRBD2 (5 bases). Trimming took 2 bases from V and 0 from J, leaving 9 bases between them. Germline V gene lookup returns CDR1 LNHDA and CDR2 SQIVND (reference sequence). CDR3 length: 15 residues. This CDR3 reads CASSITAASTDTQYF. CDR3 sequence (DNA): TGTGCCAGTAGTATAACAGCGGCGAGCACAGATACGCAGTATTTT.

The chain couples TRBV11-2 to TRBJ2-1; 10 nucleotides match TRBD2. V dropped 5 bases and J dropped 7; count of bases not matched to a gene: 8. The CDR3 loop spans 15 amino acids. Germline-derived CDR1 and CDR2 are SGHAT and FQNNGV. The DNA of the CDR3 is TGTGCCAGCAGCCCTGGACTAGCGGAACCTAATGAGCAGTTCTTC. This codes for CASSPGLAEPNEQFF.

The V and J genes are TRBV6-1 and TRBJ1-1, with a possible D match to TRBD1 (6 bases). Germline V lookup: CDR1 MNHNS, CDR2 SASEGT. With 0 bases removed from V and 5 bases from J, the gap between germline ends came to 10 bases. The CDR3 length is 14 residues. The DNA of the CDR3 is TGTGCCAGCAGTGAAGCCGGGGGGCAGACTGAAGCTTTCTTT. Its protein product is CASSEAGGQTEAFF.

This clone occurred once. The chain links TRBV27 to TRBJ2-1, with TRBD2 identical over 9 bases. Germline values: CDR1 MNHEY, CDR2 SMNVEV (reference sequence). The V gene end was trimmed by 3 bases and the J gene end by 7 bases; junction bases not matched to a gene: 4. The CDR3 covers 14 residues. The CDR3 region has the DNA TGTGCCAGCAGTTTGCGCGGGAGGGTAAATGAGCAGTTCTTC. Protein product: CASSLRGRVNEQFF.

V is TRBV24-1 and J is TRBJ2-5, with D unclear. The germline V gene has CDR1 KGHDR and CDR2 SFDVKD. The V and J ends lost 12 bases and 0 bases respectively, with 16 bases between them. This CDR3 is 14 amino acids long. CDR3 nucleotide sequence: TGTGCCGTCCAAACCTCAGGTGACCAAGAGACCCAGTACTTC. It codes for CAVQTSGDQETQYF.

The chain employs TRBV10-2 and TRBJ1-5; 7 nucleotides agree with TRBD1. CDR1 is WSHSY, CDR2 SAAADI, per germline. With V trimmed by 6 bases and J by 0 bases, 2 bases remained unmatched. The CDR3 runs 14 residues. CDR3 region: CASRTGDSNQPQHF. In DNA, the CDR3 is TGCGCCAGCAGAACAGGGGATAGCAATCAGCCCCAGCATTTT.

The V call is TRBV27, the J call TRBJ1-1; weak D call: TRBD1 (5 bases). V was clipped by 2 bases and J by 5 bases, with 12 bases between them. CDR1 and CDR2 from the germline V gene are MNHEY and SMNVEV (reference sequence). This CDR3 region has 14 residues. CDR3 region: CASSLLGGGTEAFF. For the CDR3, the DNA is TGTGCCAGCAGTTTACTGGGTGGGGGGACTGAAGCTTTCTTT.

The rearrangement joins TRBV5-1 to TRBJ2-3, with D perhaps TRBD2 (6 bases). The germline gives CDR1 SGHRS, CDR2 YFSETQ. V gave up 4 bases and J gave up 1 base, with 16 bases separating them. The CDR3 runs to 16 residues. DNA of the CDR3: TGCGCCAGCAGCAACCTGGGACTTCCAGGCACAGATACGCAGTATTTT. Protein sequence: CASSNLGLPGTDTQYF.

V and J are TRBV6-5 and TRBJ1-1; possibly TRBD1 for D (6 bases). Germline values: CDR1 MNHEY, CDR2 SVGAGI. Trimming took off 10 bases at V and 4 bases at J, with 16 bases between the two ends. This CDR3 spans 13 amino acids. The DNA of the CDR3 is TGTGCCACCTTCGAGGGGGTAGGCACTGAAGCTTTCTTT. It is translated as CATFEGVGTEAFF.

The chain carries TRBV6-2 or TRBV6-3 and TRBJ2-3; 14 nucleotides agree with TRBD2. The CDR3 spans 16 residues. CDR1 is MNHEY, CDR2 SVGEGT, per germline. V shed 2 bases, J shed 6 bases, and the junction held 4 bases outside the gene matches. This CDR3 reads CASSYGTSGSWDTQYF. CDR3 nucleotide sequence: TGTGCCAGCAGTTACGGGACTAGCGGGAGTTGGGATACGCAGTATTTT.

This clone was detected once. The chain combines TRBV3-1 (or the pseudogene TRBV3-2) with TRBJ2-7; 7 positions match TRBD2. Germline V lookup: CDR1 LGHDT, CDR2 YNNKEL (reference sequence). The CDR3 totals 17 residues. The junction had 13 bases not matched to a gene; V was cut back by 5 bases and J by 0 bases. CDR3 sequence (DNA): TGTGCCAGCAGCAAAGGGAGGGTAGCGGAGAGCTCCTACGAGCAGTACTTC. Its protein product is CASSKGRVAESSYEQYF.

The chain uses TRBV12-3 or TRBV12-4 and TRBJ2-1; D ambiguous. V was shortened by 6 bases and J by 4 bases, with 10 bases between the two germline ends. The CDR3 is made up of 13 amino acids. CDR3 region: CASSQSRYNEQFF. The CDR3 nucleotides are TGTGCCAGCAGCCAATCCCGGTACAATGAGCAGTTCTTC.

The rearrangement uses TRBV7-2 and TRBJ2-7; 9 bases align to TRBD2. V was pared by 5 bases and J by 4 bases, with 15 bases of the junction left unmatched. Germline CDR1 and CDR2: SGHTA and FQGNSA. This CDR3 spans 17 amino acids. The CDR3 sequence is CASSLRIAGEGWYEQYF. DNA of the CDR3: TGTGCCAGCAGCCTCCGGATAGCGGGGGAGGGTTGGTACGAGCAGTACTTC. Looking up the rest from reference TRBV7-2 and TRBJ2-7 gives the full variable domain: GAGVSQSPSNKVTEKGKDVELRCDPISGHTALYWYRQSLGQGLEFLIYFQGNSAPDKSGLPSDRFSAERTGGSVSTLTIQRTQQEDSAVYLCASSLRIAGEGWYEQYFGPGTRLTVT.

Only a few counts were recorded for this clone. The V call is TRBV3-1 (or the pseudogene TRBV3-2), the J call TRBJ1-2; D uncertain. The CDR3 length is 13 residues. Germline values: CDR1 LGHDT, CDR2 YNNKEL (reference sequence). V lost 0 bases and J 7 bases, leaving 9 bases between the germline ends. The CDR3 region is CASSQDGRAGYTF. For the CDR3, the DNA is TGTGCCAGCAGCCAAGATGGGAGGGCTGGCTACACCTTC.

The chain joins TRBV13 to TRBJ2-1, with a tentative D call TRBD2 (6 bases). The V end lost 5 bases, the J end lost 1 base, and 15 bases lay between the germline ends. CDR1 is PRHDT and CDR2 is FYEKMQ in the germline V gene (reference sequence). This CDR3 is built from 16 residues. The CDR3 spells CASSPREGRSYNEQFF. The CDR3 DNA reads TGTGCCAGCAGCCCGCGGGAAGGCAGGTCCTACAATGAGCAGTTCTTC.

This clone appeared once. The chain links TRBV18 to TRBJ2-7, with 7 bases identical to TRBD1. Trimming took 4 bases from V and 6 from J; bases not matched to a gene: 18. CDR3 size: 17 residues. CDR1 and CDR2 from the germline V gene are KGHSH and LQKENI. CDR3 loop: CASSLTDEGAIIGEQYF. The CDR3 DNA follows: TGTGCCAGCTCACTAACTGATGAGGGGGCGATAATAGGCGAGCAGTACTTC.

V usage is TRBV27 and J usage is TRBJ1-2, with 7 bases identical to TRBD1. After removal of 4 bases from V and 3 bases from J, the junction contained 8 bases not matched to a gene. There are 15 residues in the CDR3. CDR1 MNHEY and CDR2 SMNVEV come from the germline V gene (reference sequence). The CDR3 loop reads CASSSQQGTHYGYTF. The CDR3, as DNA: TGTGCCAGCAGTTCCCAACAGGGGACCCACTATGGCTACACCTTC.

The V call is TRBV28, the J call TRBJ2-2; possibly TRBD2 for D (6 bases). CDR3 length: 15 amino acids. The V and J ends lost 6 bases and 1 base respectively, with 12 bases between them. CDR1 and CDR2 from the germline V gene are MDHEN and SYDVKM. The CDR3 nucleotides read TGTGCCAGCAGACCTCGGGGGAGGAACACCGGGGAGCTGTTTTTT. Amino acid sequence: CASRPRGRNTGELFF.

V and J are TRBV7-3 and TRBJ1-1, with TRBD1 as a possible D gene (5 bases). Trimming took 5 bases from V and 0 from J, leaving 13 bases between them. The CDR3 sequence is 15 residues long. Per the germline V gene, CDR1 is SGHTA and CDR2 is FQGTGA. The CDR3 nucleotides are TGTGCCAGCAGCACCTCGGGGGGTGTGAACACTGAAGCTTTCTTT. Translating gives CASSTSGGVNTEAFF.

A single count supports this clone. This chain uses TRBV11-3 with TRBJ2-1, with 9 bases fitting TRBD1. Germline V lookup: CDR1 SGHNT, CDR2 YENEEA. The CDR3 spans 13 residues. The trim removed 5 bases at V and 6 bases at J, leaving 2 bases unmatched. The CDR3 nucleotides read TGTGCCAGCAGCCCGGACAGGGGCAATGAGCAGTTCTTC. Its protein is CASSPDRGNEQFF.

The table lists this clone with a count of one. This rearrangement joins TRBV2 to TRBJ1-3; D is ambiguous. Germline assignment: CDR1 SNHLY and CDR2 FYNNEI. V lost 9 bases, J lost 3 bases, and 9 bases lay in between. CDR3 size: 12 residues. CDR3 DNA: TGTGCCAGTCAGGCCATTGGAAACACCATATATTTT. Encoded protein: CASQAIGNTIYF.

This clone was picked up a small number of times. The chain uses TRBV6-2 or TRBV6-3 and TRBJ2-2; no clear D gene. Germline V gives CDR1 MNHEY, CDR2 SVGEGT. The CDR3 is 15 residues long. Trimming took off 2 bases at V and 1 base at J, with 8 bases between the two ends. The CDR3 bases are TGTGCCAGCAGTTACGCCCGACAGAACACCGGGGAGCTGTTTTTT. It yields the protein CASSYARQNTGELFF.

V usage is TRBV7-9 and J usage is TRBJ2-5; maybe TRBD2 (5 bases). Trimming pared 1 base from V and 5 bases from J, leaving 11 bases between. Germline lookup yields CDR1 SEHNR and CDR2 FQNEAQ (reference sequence). The CDR3 has 14 residues. The CDR3: CASSLGDQRETQYF. The CDR3 nucleotides read TGTGCCAGCAGCTTAGGCGACCAGCGGGAGACCCAGTACTTC.

V gene TRBV5-6 combines with J gene TRBJ2-2, with 13 nucleotides matching TRBD2. Germline V lookup: CDR1 SGHDT, CDR2 YYEEEE. CDR3 size: 17 residues. J was trimmed by 0 bases and V by 3 bases; bases with no gene match: 2. CDR3 protein: CASSWGLAGTNTGELFF. The CDR3 coding sequence is TGTGCCAGCAGCTGGGGACTAGCGGGGACGAACACCGGGGAGCTGTTTTTT.

J is TRBJ2-1 and V is TRBV7-9; maybe TRBD2 (6 bases). The CDR3 spans 16 residues. Germline assignment: CDR1 SEHNR and CDR2 FQNEAQ (reference sequence). Between the trimmed V and J ends, which lost 1 base and 4 bases, there was a span of 14 bases. The CDR3 sequence is CASSLGGGAGYNEQFF. Here the CDR3 DNA reads TGTGCCAGCAGCTTAGGGGGTGGGGCGGGATACAATGAGCAGTTCTTC.

The chain carries TRBV7-8 and TRBJ2-7, with a tentative D call TRBD2 (6 bases). Germline CDR1 reads SGHVS; CDR2 reads FQNEAQ. The CDR3 has 14 amino acids. Trimming pared 6 bases from V and 0 bases from J, leaving 12 bases between. This CDR3 reads CASRGAGNSYEQYF. The CDR3, as DNA: TGTGCCAGCAGGGGAGCGGGTAACTCCTACGAGCAGTACTTC.